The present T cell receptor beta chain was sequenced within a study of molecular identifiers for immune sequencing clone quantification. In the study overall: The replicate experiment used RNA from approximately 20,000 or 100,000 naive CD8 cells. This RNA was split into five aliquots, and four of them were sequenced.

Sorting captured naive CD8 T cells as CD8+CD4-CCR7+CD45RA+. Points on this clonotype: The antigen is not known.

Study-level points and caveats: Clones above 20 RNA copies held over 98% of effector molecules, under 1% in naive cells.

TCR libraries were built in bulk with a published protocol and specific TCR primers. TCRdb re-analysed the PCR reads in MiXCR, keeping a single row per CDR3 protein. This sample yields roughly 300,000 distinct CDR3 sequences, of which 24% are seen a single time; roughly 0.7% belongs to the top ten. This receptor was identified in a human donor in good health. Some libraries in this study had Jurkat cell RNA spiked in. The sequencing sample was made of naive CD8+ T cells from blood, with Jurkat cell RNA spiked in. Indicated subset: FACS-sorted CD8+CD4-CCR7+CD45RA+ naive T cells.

This CDR3 is CATSRTPGGVSTYNEQFF. The DNA for the CDR3 is TGTGCCACCAGCAGAACTCCGGGCGGGGTTTCGACCTACAATGAGCAGTTCTTC. The chain carries TRBV15 and TRBJ2-1; tentatively, D is TRBD2 (6 bases). Germline V gene sequence: CDR1 LNHNV, CDR2 YYDKDF (reference sequence). V was shortened by 2 bases and J by 2 bases, with 19 bases between the two germline ends. This CDR3 has 18 amino acids.